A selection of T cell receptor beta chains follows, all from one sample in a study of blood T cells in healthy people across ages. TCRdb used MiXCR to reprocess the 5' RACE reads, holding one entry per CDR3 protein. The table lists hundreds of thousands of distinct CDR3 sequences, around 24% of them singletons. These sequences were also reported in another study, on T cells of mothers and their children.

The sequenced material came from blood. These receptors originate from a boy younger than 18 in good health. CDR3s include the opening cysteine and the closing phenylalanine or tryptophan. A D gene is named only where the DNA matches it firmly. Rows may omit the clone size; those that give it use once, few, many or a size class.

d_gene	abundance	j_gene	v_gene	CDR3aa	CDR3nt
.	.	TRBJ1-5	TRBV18	CASSPAGHPNQPQHF	TGTGCCAGCTCACCAGCGGGACACCCCAATCAGCCCCAGCATTTT
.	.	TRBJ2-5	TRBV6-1	CASSPRGFAGLDQETQYF	TGTGCCAGCAGTCCTCGTGGGTTTGCAGGCCTAGACCAAGAGACCCAGTACTTC
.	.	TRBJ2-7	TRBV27	CASSLRGAPPYEQYF	TGTGCCAGCAGTTTAAGGGGAGCCCCACCCTACGAGCAGTACTTC
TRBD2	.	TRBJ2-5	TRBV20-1	CSSNILLAEKYQETQYF	TGCAGTTCAAATATTCTCCTAGCGGAGAAATACCAAGAGACCCAGTACTTC
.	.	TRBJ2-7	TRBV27	CASSSADTYEQYF	TGTGCCAGCAGTTCGGCAGATACCTACGAGCAGTACTTC
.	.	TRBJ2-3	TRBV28	CASSLVALSQDTQYF	TGTGCCAGCAGTTTGGTAGCGCTATCCCAGGATACGCAGTATTTT
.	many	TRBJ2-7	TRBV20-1	CSATRQTSLLEQYF	TGCAGTGCCACCCGTCAGACTTCTCTCCTCGAGCAGTACTTC
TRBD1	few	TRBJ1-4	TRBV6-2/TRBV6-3	CASRSLKGQGEEKLFF	TGTGCCAGCAGAAGCCTGAAAGGACAGGGAGAAGAAAAACTGTTTTTT
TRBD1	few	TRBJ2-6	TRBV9	CASSLRTGKANVLTF	TGTGCCAGCAGCCTACGGACAGGGAAGGCCAACGTCCTGACTTTC
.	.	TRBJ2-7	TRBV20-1	CSAILTGVSYEQYF	TGCAGTGCTATTTTAACGGGGGTGTCCTACGAGCAGTACTTC
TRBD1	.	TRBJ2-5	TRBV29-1	CSVGTEPLEETQYF	TGCAGCGTGGGGACAGAGCCCTTGGAGGAGACCCAGTACTTC
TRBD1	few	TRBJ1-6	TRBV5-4	CASSLTGERVVIHPLHF	TGTGCCAGCAGCCTCACAGGGGAGAGGGTCGTCATTCATCCCCTCCACTTT
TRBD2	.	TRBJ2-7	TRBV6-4	CASSGGTSGRTYEQYF	TGTGCCAGCAGTGGAGGGACTAGCGGGAGGACCTACGAGCAGTACTTC